This T cell receptor (beta chain) was identified during a study of blood T cell repertoires in COVID-19. On the study more broadly: Material from acute and convalescent COVID-19 was sourced from the United States, Italy and Spain. PBMCs, B-cell-depleted T cells, or T cells provided the cDNA or gDNA that made up the material.

Original processing methods: For nucleated cells, counts were estimated from reference gene primer amplification. Generated by immunoSEQ multiplex PCR, the TCRdb table keeps only in-frame clones and is missing some. D and trimming come from the DNA, and the V and J calls and clone size come from that table. The data contain 90,000 to 100,000 clones, approximately 90% of them singletons. From germline, CDR1 is SNHLY and CDR2 FYNNEI. The CDR3 spans 13 residues. Trimming shortened V by 2 bases and J by 3 bases, and 5 bases separated the two germline ends. Sequenced material: peripheral blood. The chain joins TRBV2 to TRBJ2-1; D remains unclear. The TCR originated in a man aged 65 to 85 with acute or convalescent COVID-19. CDR3 sequence: CASSEQVYNEQFF. The CDR3 DNA sequence: TGTGCCAGCAGTGAACAGGTCTACAATGAGCAGTTCTTC.